A single sample gave rise to the 30 T cell receptor beta chains below, sequenced in a study of blood T cell repertoires in COVID-19. The table came from immunoSEQ multiplex PCR; TCRdb's copy has only in-frame clones and leaves some out. Of roughly 10,000 clones listed, roughly 80% are singletons. Specimen: peripheral blood. These receptors were taken from a man aged 70-80 years with active COVID-19.

The rearrangement joins TRBV7-3 to TRBJ2-2; D not certain. CDR1 is SGHTA and CDR2 is FQGTGA in the germline V gene. The CDR3 runs 12 residues. Between the trimmed V and J ends, which lost 3 bases and 7 bases, there was a span of 6 bases. CDR3 region: CASSFGIGELFF. CDR3 nucleotides: TGTGCCAGCAGCTTCGGTATCGGGGAGCTGTTTTTT.

The genes are TRBV2 and TRBJ1-4; 8 bases line up with TRBD1. Germline V gene sequence: CDR1 SNHLY, CDR2 FYNNEI. This CDR3 has 14 residues. With V trimmed by 8 bases and J by 0 bases, 2 bases remained unmatched. CDR3 nucleotides: TGTGCCAGCGGACAGGGCTCAACTAATGAAAAACTGTTTTTT. Residues: CASGQGSTNEKLFF.

V gene TRBV27 combines with J gene TRBJ2-1, with D tentatively TRBD1 (5 bases). Germline V gives CDR1 MNHEY, CDR2 SMNVEV (reference sequence). V was clipped by 4 bases and J by 3 bases, with 13 bases between them. The CDR3 has 15 residues. The CDR3 nucleotides are TGTGCCAGCAGTTCCCGACCTCAGGGCTACAATGAGCAGTTCTTC. Residues: CASSSRPQGYNEQFF.

The genes are TRBV18 and TRBJ1-6, with D perhaps matching TRBD1 (6 bases). The CDR3 is 17 amino acids. The V and J ends lost 3 bases and 10 bases respectively, with 22 bases between them. Per germline, CDR1 KGHSH and CDR2 LQKENI. The CDR3 protein is CASSPQDSVKQGSPLHF. In nucleotides, the CDR3 is TGTGCCAGCTCACCTCAGGACAGCGTGAAGCAAGGATCACCCCTCCACTTT.

The chain links TRBV24-1 to TRBJ1-2; D is undetermined. The germline V gene encodes CDR1 KGHDR and CDR2 SFDVKD. Trimming pared 2 bases from V and 3 bases from J, leaving 6 bases between. This CDR3 has 13 residues. Here the CDR3 reads CATSDSGYYGYTF. The CDR3 coding sequence is TGTGCCACCAGTGATTCGGGATACTATGGCTACACCTTC.

This chain joins TRBV6-6 and TRBJ1-5; 9 bases map to TRBD1. CDR3 size: 15 residues. The germline gives CDR1 MNHNY, CDR2 SVGAGI (reference sequence). The V and J ends lost 6 bases and 3 bases, in that order; junction bases with no gene match: 6. Written as DNA, the CDR3 is TGTGCCAGCAGAGAAACAGGGGGCTCCAATCAGCCCCAGCATTTT. It codes for CASRETGGSNQPQHF.

This chain joins TRBV27 and TRBJ2-5; D perhaps matches TRBD2 (7 bases). This CDR3 has 18 residues. Deletions cut 6 bases from V and 4 bases from J, with 27 bases between. Germline-derived CDR1 and CDR2 are MNHEY and SMNVEV (reference sequence). The CDR3 sequence is CASSLEARGAPTRETQYF. DNA for the CDR3: TGTGCCAGCAGCCTTGAGGCCCGGGGGGCCCCCACAAGAGAGACCCAGTACTTC.

The chain carries TRBV4-2 and TRBJ2-2; 15 nucleotides line up with TRBD2. Germline loops: CDR1 LGHNA, CDR2 YNFKEQ. V trimming: 4 bases; J trimming: 7 bases; junction bases outside the gene matches: 7. The CDR3 loop spans 17 amino acids. In nucleotides, the CDR3 is TGTGCCAGCAGCCCCGGACTAGCGGGGGGGCCGGACGGGGAGCTGTTTTTT. It specifies CASSPGLAGGPDGELFF.

This chain connects TRBV5-1 to TRBJ1-1, with D possibly being TRBD1 (5 bases). The CDR3 spans 14 residues. The V end was cut by 0 bases, the J end by 4 bases, with 10 bases between. Germline lookup yields CDR1 SGHRS and CDR2 YFSETQ. CDR3 sequence reads: CASSLEGPSTEAFF. CDR3 bases: TGCGCCAGCAGCTTGGAGGGGCCCTCCACTGAAGCTTTCTTT.

DNA for the CDR3: TGTGCCAGCAGCGTATTGGTTCCGGGTGAGCAGTTCTTC. Translation gives CASSVLVPGEQFF. The rearrangement uses TRBV9 and TRBJ2-1; D call uncertain. CDR1 and CDR2 (germline): SGDLS, YYNGEE. V gave up 1 base and J gave up 9 bases, with 11 bases separating them. The CDR3 has 13 residues.

The J gene is TRBJ1-3, the V gene TRBV4-1, with 8 bases fitting TRBD1. Trimming cost V 4 bases and J 1 base; bases outside gene matches: 6. Germline V lookup: CDR1 MGHRA, CDR2 YSYEKL. The CDR3 sequence is 16 residues long. Here the CDR3 DNA reads TGCGCCAGCAGCCGAAGGACAGGGACATCTGGAAACACCATATATTTT. Residues: CASSRRTGTSGNTIYF.

V and J are TRBV6-6 and TRBJ2-1; TRBD2 aligns across 15 bases. Germline CDR1 MNHNY, CDR2 SVGAGI (reference sequence). J was trimmed by 7 bases and V by 2 bases; bases with no gene match: 3. The CDR3 totals 16 residues. CDR3 loop: CASSYTGLAGGNEQFF. CDR3 nucleotide sequence: TGTGCCAGCAGTTACACGGGACTAGCGGGGGGAAATGAGCAGTTCTTC.

The V gene is TRBV10-1, the J gene TRBJ2-1; 11 nucleotides align to TRBD1. Germline CDR1 and CDR2: WNHNN and SYGVQD (reference sequence). The V and J ends lost 4 bases and 9 bases, in that order; junction bases with no gene match: 5. The CDR3 sequence is 14 residues long. Here the CDR3 reads CASSVRTGGSEQFF. The CDR3 bases are TGCGCCAGCAGTGTCAGGACAGGGGGCTCTGAGCAGTTCTTC.

The chain has TRBV18 and TRBJ1-2, with 7 nucleotides matching TRBD1. CDR1 and CDR2 from the germline V gene are KGHSH and LQKENI. Trimming removed 3 bases from V and 2 bases from J; junction bases left unmatched: 6. CDR3 length: 15 residues. For the CDR3, the DNA is TGTGCCAGCTCACCTGGTCAGGGACAGAACTATGGCTACACCTTC. Protein: CASSPGQGQNYGYTF.

The rearrangement joins TRBV6-1 to TRBJ2-1, with 15 bases matching TRBD2. From germline, CDR1 is MNHNS and CDR2 SASEGT. The length of the CDR3 is 17 residues. The junction had 7 bases not matched to a gene; V was cut back by 2 bases and J by 8 bases. The CDR3 DNA is TGTGCCAGCAGTGAATGGGGACTAGCGGGGGGTAGGGATGAGCAGTTCTTC. This encodes CASSEWGLAGGRDEQFF.

This clone was recorded once. The rearrangement links TRBV4-1 to TRBJ1-4; the D is unclear. Germline V CDR1 and CDR2: MGHRA, YSYEKL. The CDR3 consists of 15 residues. V dropped 3 bases and J dropped 3 bases, with 11 bases sitting between them. The CDR3 DNA follows: TGCGCCAGCAGCCAGACGGAGAGCCCTAATGAAAAACTGTTTTTT. This translates into CASSQTESPNEKLFF.

The V gene is TRBV5-1, the J gene TRBJ1-3, with D perhaps matching TRBD1 (6 bases). Germline CDR1 is SGHRS and CDR2 is YFSETQ. The CDR3 has 16 residues. V dropped 2 bases and J dropped 0 bases, with 12 bases sitting between them. CDR3 in DNA: TGCGCCAGCAGCTTAGGACAGTACGTCTCTGGAAACACCATATATTTT. Its protein product is CASSLGQYVSGNTIYF.

This chain joins TRBV10-1 and TRBJ2-1; D call uncertain. Germline V CDR1 and CDR2: WNHNN, SYGVQD (reference sequence). This CDR3 has 14 residues. Trimming removed 7 bases at V and 8 bases at J, with 18 bases between. The CDR3 spells CASNGEIGSYEQFF. The CDR3 DNA sequence: TGCGCCAGCAATGGAGAGATAGGTAGCTATGAGCAGTTCTTC.

The V gene is TRBV19, the J gene TRBJ1-2; D unresolved. The CDR3 extends over 13 amino acids. Germline-derived CDR1 and CDR2 are LNHDA and SQIVND (reference sequence). V was clipped by 7 bases and J by 0 bases, with 9 bases between them. This CDR3 reads CASNYRANYGYTF. CDR3 DNA sequence: TGTGCCAGTAATTACAGAGCTAACTATGGCTACACCTTC.

The V call is TRBV7-9, the J call TRBJ2-3; 8 positions agree with TRBD1. Per the germline V gene, CDR1 is SEHNR and CDR2 is FQNEAQ (reference sequence). J gave up 2 bases and V 1 base, and 5 bases lay outside the gene matches. The CDR3 consists of 16 residues. The CDR3 loop reads CASSLGTGKVTDTQYF. The CDR3 DNA follows: TGTGCCAGCAGCTTAGGGACAGGGAAGGTCACAGATACGCAGTATTTT.

In this sample, this clone is medium-sized (0.01 to 0.1%). The chain couples TRBV4-2 to TRBJ2-1, with D possibly TRBD2 on 5 matching bases. From germline, CDR1 is LGHNA and CDR2 YNFKEQ. The V end lost 1 base, the J end lost 6 bases, and 10 bases lay between the germline ends. CDR3 length: 14 amino acids. CDR3 loop: CASSQVNGGNEQFF. For the CDR3, the DNA is TGTGCCAGCAGCCAAGTCAACGGAGGCAATGAGCAGTTCTTC.

The chain couples TRBV6-5 to TRBJ2-7, with D perhaps matching TRBD2 (5 bases). Deletions cut 11 bases from V and 4 bases from J, with 12 bases between. Germline assignment: CDR1 MNHEY and CDR2 SVGAGI. The CDR3 totals 11 residues. The CDR3 loop reads CAARTLYEQYF. The CDR3 DNA is TGTGCCGCGAGGACTCTATACGAGCAGTACTTC.

CDR3 sequence: CATSDPGQGLGGETQYF. For the CDR3, the DNA is TGTGCCACCAGTGATCCCGGACAGGGACTCGGAGGGGAGACCCAGTACTTC. The genes are TRBV24-1 and TRBJ2-5, with 8 bases that match TRBD1. Trimming at V came to 3 bases and at J to 5 bases, leaving 13 bases not matched to a gene. The V gene's germline CDR1 is KGHDR and CDR2 SFDVKD. CDR3 size: 17 residues.

The rearrangement uses TRBV10-2 and TRBJ2-1; 11 nucleotides match TRBD2. This CDR3 is built from 16 residues. Germline lookup yields CDR1 WSHSY and CDR2 SAAADI. The V segment lost 0 bases and the J segment 8 bases; nucleotides outside the gene matches: 6. CDR3 in amino acids: CASSESVVAGGDEQFF. The CDR3 region has the DNA TGCGCCAGCAGTGAGTCAGTAGTAGCGGGGGGGGATGAGCAGTTCTTC.

Only one count was recorded for this clone. The chain uses TRBV19 and TRBJ2-1, with 9 bases lining up with TRBD1. This CDR3 contains 15 residues. Germline V gene data show CDR1 as LNHDA and CDR2 as SQIVND (reference sequence). V shed 6 bases, J shed 6 bases, and the junction held 9 bases outside the gene matches. The CDR3 reads CASSARDRVINEQFF. CDR3 bases: TGTGCCAGTAGCGCCCGGGACAGGGTAATCAATGAGCAGTTCTTC. The entire variable domain, with the rest obtained from reference TRBV19 and TRBJ2-1, is as follows: DGGITQSPKYLFRKEGQNVTLSCEQNLNHDAMYWYRQDPGQGLRLIYYSQIVNDFQKGDIAEGYSVSREKKESFPLTVTSAQKNPTAFYLCASSARDRVINEQFFGPGTRLTVL.

This chain joins TRBV2 and TRBJ2-2, with D perhaps matching TRBD2 (5 bases). The CDR3 is 15 amino acids. Germline V CDR1 and CDR2: SNHLY, FYNNEI. Trimming pared 6 bases from V and 1 base from J, leaving 12 bases between. The CDR3 reads CASRGTGMNTGELFF. Written as DNA, the CDR3 is TGTGCCAGCAGGGGCACGGGGATGAACACCGGGGAGCTGTTTTTT.

This clone was counted once. The chain couples TRBV18 to TRBJ1-5, with D unresolved. Germline V lookup: CDR1 KGHSH, CDR2 LQKENI. V was cut by 2 bases and J by 5 bases, with 13 bases left in between. The CDR3 runs to 15 residues. The CDR3 here is CASSPDSNSDQPQHF. For the CDR3, the DNA is TGTGCCAGCTCACCAGATTCGAACAGTGATCAGCCCCAGCATTTT.

As DNA, the CDR3 is TGCGCCAGCAGCTTAGGTGCTAGCCTTGGGGAGACCCAGTACTTC. It encodes CASSLGASLGETQYF. The rearrangement joins TRBV5-1 to TRBJ2-5; maybe TRBD2 (5 bases). Per the germline V gene, CDR1 is SGHRS and CDR2 is YFSETQ. The CDR3 is made up of 15 amino acids. V was trimmed by 2 bases and J by 5 bases, leaving 16 bases between them.

The V gene is TRBV4-1, the J gene TRBJ2-6; a possible D gene is TRBD1 (5 bases). The CDR3 loop spans 15 amino acids. The V end lost 7 bases, the J end lost 4 bases, and 14 bases lay between the germline ends. Looked up from germline, CDR1 is MGHRA and CDR2 is YSYEKL. CDR3 region: CASKPGLGGANVLTF. Here the CDR3 DNA reads TGCGCCAGCAAGCCAGGGTTGGGGGGGGCCAACGTCCTGACTTTC.

V is TRBV3-1 (or the pseudogene TRBV3-2) and J is TRBJ2-2; D not resolved. The V gene's germline CDR1 is LGHDT and CDR2 YNNKEL (reference sequence). The V end was cut by 6 bases, the J end by 3 bases, with 5 bases between. CDR3 length: 12 residues. The CDR3 reads CASSPHTGELFF. Written as DNA, the CDR3 is TGTGCCAGCAGTCCTCACACCGGGGAGCTGTTTTTT.